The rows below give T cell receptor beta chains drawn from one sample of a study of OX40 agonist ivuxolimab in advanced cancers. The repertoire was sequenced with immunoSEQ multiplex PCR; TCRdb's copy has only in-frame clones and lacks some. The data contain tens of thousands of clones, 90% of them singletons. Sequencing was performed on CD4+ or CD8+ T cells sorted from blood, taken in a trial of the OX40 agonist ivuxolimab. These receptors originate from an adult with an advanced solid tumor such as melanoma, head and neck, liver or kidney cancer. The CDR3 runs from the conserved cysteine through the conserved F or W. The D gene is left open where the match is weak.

CDR3: CATSRDAGATNEKLFF; DNA: TGTGCCACCAGCAGAGATGCGGGTGCAACTAATGAAAAACTGTTTTTT; J: TRBJ1-4; D: -; V: TRBV15; length: 16
CDR3: CASKQGSGSEKLFF; DNA: TGTGCCAGCAAACAGGGGTCGGGTAGTGAAAAACTGTTTTTT; J: TRBJ1-4; D: TRBD1; V: TRBV2; length: 14
CDR3: CASSLGTPGTQYF; DNA: TGTGCCAGCAGTTTAGGGACTCCGGGTACGCAGTATTTT; J: TRBJ2-3; D: -; V: TRBV28; length: 13
CDR3: CASSLLGLAGSEEQFF; DNA: TGTGCCAGCAGTCTCCTCGGACTAGCGGGGTCAGAAGAGCAGTTCTTC; J: TRBJ2-1; D: TRBD2; V: TRBV27; length: 16
CDR3: CASSPPHQDEWSYF; DNA: TGTGCCAGCAGCCCGCCCCACCAGGATGAATGGTCGTACTTC; J: TRBJ2-7; D: -; V: TRBV28; length: 14
CDR3: CASSIGRQQETQYF; DNA: TGTGCCAGTAGTATAGGGCGACAGCAAGAGACCCAGTACTTC; J: TRBJ2-5; D: -; V: TRBV19; length: 14
CDR3: CASSQDLWGNSNQPQHF; DNA: TGTGCCAGCAGCCAAGATCTTTGGGGTAATAGCAATCAGCCCCAGCATTTT; J: TRBJ1-5; D: -; V: TRBV7-9; length: 17
CDR3: CASSPTGGIYEQYF; DNA: TGTGCCAGCAGCCCAACAGGGGGGATCTACGAGCAGTACTTC; J: TRBJ2-7; D: TRBD1; V: TRBV4-2; length: 14
CDR3: CASSLADSDKETQYF; DNA: TGTGCTAGCAGCTTAGCGGACTCAGACAAAGAGACCCAGTACTTC; J: TRBJ2-5; D: -; V: TRBV7-7; length: 15
CDR3: CASSLAARVNTEAFF; DNA: TGCGCCAGCAGCTTGGCTGCCAGAGTGAACACTGAAGCTTTCTTT; J: TRBJ1-1; D: -; V: TRBV5-1; length: 15
CDR3: CASSRRGTSYEQYF; DNA: TGTGCCAGCAGTCGGCGGGGGACCTCCTACGAGCAGTACTTC; J: TRBJ2-7; D: TRBD2; V: TRBV7-2; length: 14
CDR3: CASSDVDRDFNYGYTF; DNA: TGTGCCAGCAGTGACGTCGACCGGGACTTCAACTATGGCTACACCTTC; J: TRBJ1-2; D: -; V: TRBV6-1; length: 16
CDR3: CASSSRAGGPGEQYF; DNA: TGTGCCAGCAGCTCCCGTGCGGGGGGGCCGGGGGAGCAGTACTTC; J: TRBJ2-7; D: TRBD2; V: TRBV7-6; length: 15
CDR3: CATLREEVTGELFF; DNA: TGTGCCACCCTCAGGGAAGAAGTAACCGGGGAGCTGTTTTTT; J: TRBJ2-2; D: -; V: TRBV19; length: 14
CDR3: CAISGQGRSNQPQHF; DNA: TGTGCCATCAGTGGACAAGGGAGGAGCAATCAGCCCCAGCATTTT; J: TRBJ1-5; D: -; V: TRBV10-3; length: 15
CDR3: CASSTGGSTDTQYF; DNA: TGTGCCAGCAGTACGGGGGGATCCACAGATACGCAGTATTTT; J: TRBJ2-3; D: TRBD2; V: TRBV28; length: 14